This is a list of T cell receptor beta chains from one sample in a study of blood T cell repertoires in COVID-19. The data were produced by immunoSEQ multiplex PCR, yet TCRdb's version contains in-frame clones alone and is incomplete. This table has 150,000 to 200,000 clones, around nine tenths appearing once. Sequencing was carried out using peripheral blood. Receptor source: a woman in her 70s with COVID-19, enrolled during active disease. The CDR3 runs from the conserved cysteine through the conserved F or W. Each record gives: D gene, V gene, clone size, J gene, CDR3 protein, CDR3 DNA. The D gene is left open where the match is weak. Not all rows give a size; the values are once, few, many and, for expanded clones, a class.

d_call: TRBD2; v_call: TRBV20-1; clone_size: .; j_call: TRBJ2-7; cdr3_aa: CSVLADYEQYF; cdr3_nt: TGCAGTGTACTAGCGGACTACGAGCAGTACTTC
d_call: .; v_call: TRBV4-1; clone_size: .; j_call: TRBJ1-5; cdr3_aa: CASSQQGNYGNQPQHF; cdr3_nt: TGCGCCAGCAGCCAACAAGGAAACTATGGCAATCAGCCCCAGCATTTT
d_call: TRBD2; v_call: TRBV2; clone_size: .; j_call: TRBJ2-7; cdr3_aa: CASSRTVTSGSAWTAYEQYF; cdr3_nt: TGTGCCAGCAGTCGGACGGTTACTAGCGGGAGTGCGTGGACCGCCTACGAGCAGTACTTC
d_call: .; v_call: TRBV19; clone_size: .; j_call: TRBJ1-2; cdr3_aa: CASRTDGANYGYTF; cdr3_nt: TGTGCCAGTAGGACAGACGGAGCTAACTATGGCTACACCTTC
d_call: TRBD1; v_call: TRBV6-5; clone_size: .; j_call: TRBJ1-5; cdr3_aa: CASSLGTDNQPQHF; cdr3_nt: TGTGCCAGCAGTCTAGGGACAGACAATCAGCCCCAGCATTTT
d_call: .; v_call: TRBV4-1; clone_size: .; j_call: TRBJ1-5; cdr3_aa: CASSQVRSNQPQHF; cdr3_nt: TGCGCCAGCAGCCAAGTGAGGAGCAATCAGCCCCAGCATTTT
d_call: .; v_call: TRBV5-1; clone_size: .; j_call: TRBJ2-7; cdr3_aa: CASSLNSGTYEQYF; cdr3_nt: TGCGCCAGCAGCTTGAATTCGGGGACCTACGAGCAGTACTTC
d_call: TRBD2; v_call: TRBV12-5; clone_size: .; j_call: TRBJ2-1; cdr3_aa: CASGFMSGTLLAAYNEQFF; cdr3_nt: TGTGCTAGTGGTTTTATGTCAGGGACGTTGCTAGCGGCATACAATGAGCAGTTCTTC
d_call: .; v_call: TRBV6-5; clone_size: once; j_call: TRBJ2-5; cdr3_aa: CASSPSLAETQYF; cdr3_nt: TGTGCCAGCAGTCCCAGTCTAGCAGAGACCCAGTACTTC
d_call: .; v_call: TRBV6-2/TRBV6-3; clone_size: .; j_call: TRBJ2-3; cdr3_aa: CASSGRDTQYF; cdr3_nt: TGTGCCAGCAGTGGGAGAGATACGCAGTATTTT
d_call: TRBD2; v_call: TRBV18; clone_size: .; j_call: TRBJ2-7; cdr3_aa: CASSPGLAVEQYF; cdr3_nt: TGTGCCAGCTCACCCGGACTAGCAGTCGAGCAGTACTTC
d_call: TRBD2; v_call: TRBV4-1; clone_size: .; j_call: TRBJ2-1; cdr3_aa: CASSQEEYVLAGHEQFF; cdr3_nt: TGCGCCAGCAGCCAAGAAGAGTATGTTCTAGCGGGACATGAGCAGTTCTTC
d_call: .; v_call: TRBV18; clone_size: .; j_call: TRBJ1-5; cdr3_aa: CASSPKAVMYQPQHF; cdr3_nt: TGTGCCAGCTCACCCAAGGCGGTAATGTACCAGCCCCAGCATTTT
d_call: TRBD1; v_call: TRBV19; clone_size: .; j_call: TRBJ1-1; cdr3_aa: CASIPQQGARDTEAFF; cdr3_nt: TGTGCCAGTATCCCCCAACAGGGGGCGAGGGACACTGAAGCTTTCTTT
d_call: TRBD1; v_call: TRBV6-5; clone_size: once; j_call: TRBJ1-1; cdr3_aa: CASSYTTGGTEAFF; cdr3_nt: TGTGCCAGCAGTTATACGACAGGGGGCACTGAAGCTTTCTTT
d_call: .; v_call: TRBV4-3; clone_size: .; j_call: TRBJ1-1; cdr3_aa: CASSQDRVNTEAFF; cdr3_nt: TGCGCCAGCAGCCAAGACCGGGTTAACACTGAAGCTTTCTTT
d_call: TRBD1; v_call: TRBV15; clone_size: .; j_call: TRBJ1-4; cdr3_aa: CATSRPRQGGGKLFF; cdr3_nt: TGTGCCACCAGCAGACCTCGACAGGGGGGGGGAAAACTGTTTTTT
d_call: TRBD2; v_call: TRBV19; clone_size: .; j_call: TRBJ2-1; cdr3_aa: CASSTEGTSFYNEQFF; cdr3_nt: TGTGCCAGTAGTACCGAAGGGACTAGCTTCTACAATGAGCAGTTCTTC
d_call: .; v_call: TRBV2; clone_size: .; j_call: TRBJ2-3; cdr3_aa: CASRRGSGTDTQYF; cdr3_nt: TGTGCCAGCAGGAGGGGGAGCGGCACAGATACGCAGTATTTT
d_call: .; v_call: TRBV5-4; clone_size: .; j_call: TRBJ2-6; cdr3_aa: CASSSGGAGANVLTF; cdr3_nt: TGTGCCAGCAGCTCCGGAGGGGCTGGGGCCAACGTCCTGACTTTC
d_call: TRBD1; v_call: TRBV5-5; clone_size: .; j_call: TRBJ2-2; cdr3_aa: CASSLNRGEDTGELFF; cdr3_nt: TGTGCCAGCAGCCTAAACAGGGGTGAGGACACCGGGGAGCTGTTTTTT
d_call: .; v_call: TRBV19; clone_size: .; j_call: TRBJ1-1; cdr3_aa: CASSIDRGLTEAFF; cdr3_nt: TGTGCCAGTAGTATAGATAGGGGACTCACTGAAGCTTTCTTT
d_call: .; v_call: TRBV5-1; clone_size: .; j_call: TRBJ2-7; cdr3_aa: CASSLGSEGEQYF; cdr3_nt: TGCGCCAGCAGCTTGGGGTCGGAGGGCGAGCAGTACTTC
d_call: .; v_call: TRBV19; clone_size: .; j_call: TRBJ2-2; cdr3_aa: CASRAANTGELFF; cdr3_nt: TGTGCCAGTAGGGCCGCGAACACCGGGGAGCTGTTTTTT
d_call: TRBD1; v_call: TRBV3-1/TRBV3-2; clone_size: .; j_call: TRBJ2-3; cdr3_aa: CASSQDGTDQFTDTQYF; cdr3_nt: TGTGCCAGCAGCCAAGACGGGACAGACCAGTTCACAGATACGCAGTATTTT
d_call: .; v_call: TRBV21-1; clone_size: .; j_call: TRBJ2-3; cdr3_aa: CASSPNPGITLTRPVADTQYF; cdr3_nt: TGTGCCAGCAGCCCAAATCCGGGTATCACACTTACACGGCCGGTGGCAGATACGCAGTATTTT
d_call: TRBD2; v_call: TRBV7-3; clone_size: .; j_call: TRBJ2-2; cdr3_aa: CASSSRGSPGELFF; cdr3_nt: TGTGCCAGCAGCTCTCGCGGGAGTCCCGGGGAGCTGTTTTTT
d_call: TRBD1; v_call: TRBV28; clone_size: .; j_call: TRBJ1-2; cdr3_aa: CASSSGQATGGYTF; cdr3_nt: TGTGCCAGCAGTTCGGGACAGGCGACGGGAGGCTACACCTTC